The entry that follows covers one TCR beta chain sequence. Its antigen remains unidentified. The data were obtained in a study of T cells in Graves' hyperthyroidism and ophthalmopathy. Hyperthyroidism of Graves' type that showed no ophthalmopathy progression within 18 months was stable. The diagnoses drew upon clinical symptoms, serum thyroxine and TRAb, thyroid ultrasound and orbital computed tomography. Fresh peripheral blood, 10 ml, yielded the PBMCs. Amplification of TCR beta CDR3 regions used RNA as the template. Researchers ran a first-round RT-PCR on the TCR CDR3 using the HTBI primer set. TCRdb itself ran the multiplex PCR reads through MiXCR, one entry per CDR3 protein. The sample gives approximately 610,000 distinct CDR3 sequences, over 15% of which show up once; about 20% is in the top ten. Findings and caveats of the study: Most clonotypes that expanded in the thyroid above 0.001 also showed up in blood.

The specimen was blood. The receptor comes from a woman aged 18-35 years with Graves' hyperthyroidism.

The CDR3 DNA sequence: TGTGCCAGCAGTTACGTCGAAGGGGAGACCCAGTACTTC. Translation: CASSYVEGETQYF. The V and J genes are TRBV6-9 and TRBJ2-5, with D uncertain. This CDR3 is built from 13 residues. CDR1 and CDR2 from the germline V gene are MNHGY and SVAAGI. Trimming cost V 3 bases and J 5 bases, with 10 bases left between them.